What follows are 25 T cell receptor beta chains derived from one specimen sequenced in a study of CD8+CD57+ T cells in acquired aplastic anemia. All patients picked for sequencing had shown, by flow cytometry, an expansion of CD8+CD57+ cells. Using genomic DNA as the template, TCR beta VDJ and CDR3 profiling was carried out. TCRdb reprocessed the reads with MiXCR, giving one entry per CDR3 protein. Of tens of thousands of distinct CDR3 sequences in the sample, approximately 70% are singletons; the top ten hold approximately 81%. Sequenced sample: sorted CD4+, CD8+, or CD8+CD57+ T cells (not recorded which) from PBMCs. The receptors were sampled from a human donor with aplastic anemia.

The chain carries TRBV20-1 and TRBJ2-1, with D uncertain. In germline, CDR1 is DFQATT, CDR2 SNEGSKA (reference sequence). This CDR3 comprises 8 residues. V shed 7 bases and J shed 5 bases, with 0 bases lying between them. The CDR3 DNA sequence: TGCAGTGACAATGAGCAGTTCTTC. Translated: CSDNEQFF.

This clonotype occurred once. The chain is built from TRBV18 and TRBJ1-1; TRBD1 agrees at 7 bases. Germline lookup yields CDR1 KGHSH and CDR2 LQKENI. Trimming cost V 2 bases and J 7 bases; bases outside gene matches: 4. This CDR3 spans 13 amino acids. Here the CDR3 DNA reads TGTGCCAGCTCACCAACCCGACAGGGTGAAGCTTTCTTT. Translating it yields CASSPTRQGEAFF.

V usage is TRBV7-8 and J usage is TRBJ2-7; D possibly corresponds to TRBD1 (5 bases). The V gene lost 5 bases and the J gene lost 9 bases, with 14 bases spanning the gap. The CDR3 runs to 12 residues. The germline gives CDR1 SGHVS, CDR2 FQNEAQ. CDR3 protein: CASSLDSIVQYF. The CDR3 nucleotides read TGTGCCAGCAGCCTTGACAGTATAGTGCAGTACTTC.

This clonotype was seen a single time. The chain employs TRBV25-1 and TRBJ2-3; perhaps TRBD2 as D (6 bases). Germline V gene sequence: CDR1 MGHDK, CDR2 SYGVNS. This CDR3 region has 17 residues. The V gene lost 0 bases and the J gene lost 5 bases, with 18 bases spanning the gap. CDR3 protein: CASSEYRDSGVGDTQYF. Written as DNA, the CDR3 is TGTGCCAGCAGTGAATATCGGGACTCAGGCGTTGGAGATACGCAGTATTTT.

This clonotype has at least ten counts. This chain connects TRBV19 to TRBJ1-5; no definite D call. This CDR3 is 17 amino acids long. The germline V gene encodes CDR1 LNHDA and CDR2 SQIVND (reference sequence). Trimming removed 8 bases at V and 3 bases at J, with 23 bases between. The chain's CDR3 is CASSSPTTKANNQPQHF. In nucleotides, the CDR3 is TGTGCCAGTTCCTCCCCGACGACAAAGGCCAACAATCAGCCCCAGCATTTT.

This clonotype came up once. This chain joins TRBV4-2 and TRBJ1-1, with D possibly matching TRBD1 (6 bases). The CDR3 loop spans 12 amino acids. The ends were cut back, 4 bases at V and 7 bases at J, with 10 bases in the middle. The germline V gene has CDR1 LGHNA and CDR2 YNFKEQ. The CDR3 sequence is CASSRGGLEAFF. In DNA form, the CDR3 reads TGTGCCAGCAGCCGAGGGGGGCTTGAAGCTTTCTTT.

The gene calls are TRBV29-1 and TRBJ2-3, with D possibly being TRBD1 or TRBD2 (6 bases each). Germline V gene data show CDR1 as SQVTM and CDR2 as ANQGSEA. CDR3 length: 11 amino acids. Deletions cut 6 bases from V and 10 bases from J, with 14 bases between. The chain's CDR3 is CSVQGGGPQYF. DNA for the CDR3: TGCAGCGTCCAAGGAGGGGGGCCGCAGTATTTT.

The chain is built from TRBV7-8 and TRBJ1-1, with TRBD1 matching over 7 bases. The V segment lost 0 bases and the J segment 4 bases; nucleotides outside the gene matches: 2. Per germline, CDR1 SGHVS and CDR2 FQNEAQ. This CDR3 comprises 14 residues. In DNA form, the CDR3 reads TGTGCCAGCAGCTTAGCCAGGGGGGGCACTGAAGCTTTCTTT. Translation gives CASSLARGGTEAFF.

The J gene is TRBJ1-1, the V gene TRBV10-3; a possible D gene is TRBD1 (6 bases). Trimming left V 6 bases short and J 0 bases short, with 8 bases between. Germline CDR1 ENHRY, CDR2 SYGVKD. This CDR3 is 13 amino acids long. The CDR3 is CAIRGQLNTEAFF. CDR3 bases: TGTGCCATCAGGGGACAATTGAACACTGAAGCTTTCTTT.

This clonotype came up once. The chain recombines TRBV11-2 with TRBJ2-7; 15 bases fit TRBD2. Germline V gene data show CDR1 as SGHAT and CDR2 as FQNNGV. The CDR3 extends over 18 amino acids. After removal of 4 bases from V and 0 bases from J, the junction contained 7 bases not matched to a gene. CDR3 coding DNA: TGTGCCAGCAGCTCTGGACTAGCGGGGGGGGTAAGCTCCTACGAGCAGTACTTC. This translates into CASSSGLAGGVSSYEQYF.

The chain couples TRBV10-3 to TRBJ1-2, with D maybe TRBD1 (6 bases). V lost 5 bases and J lost 6, with 10 bases in between. The CDR3 is made up of 12 amino acids. Germline V lookup: CDR1 ENHRY, CDR2 SYGVKD. As DNA, the CDR3 is TGTGCCATCAGTTCACCAGGGGATGGCTACACCTTC. Amino acids: CAISSPGDGYTF.

This clonotype was detected only a few times. V gene TRBV19 combines with J gene TRBJ2-6; D is unresolved. The CDR3 runs to 14 residues. V was clipped by 5 bases and J by 0 bases, with 5 bases between them. CDR1 LNHDA and CDR2 SQIVND come from the germline V gene (reference sequence). CDR3 DNA sequence: TGTGCCAGTAGTTCAAGCTCTGGGGCCAACGTCCTGACTTTC. Residues: CASSSSSGANVLTF.

This clonotype was detected only a few times. Here the CDR3 reads CSVGGRVSYNEQFF. In DNA, the CDR3 is TGCAGCGTTGGCGGGAGGGTGAGCTACAATGAGCAGTTCTTC. The J gene is TRBJ2-1, the V gene TRBV29-1; 9 positions agree with TRBD2. J lost 3 bases, V lost 4 bases, and 4 bases had no gene match. This CDR3 spans 14 amino acids. Germline V gene data show CDR1 as SQVTM and CDR2 as ANQGSEA.

The chain links TRBV5-6 to TRBJ1-6, with 9 nucleotides matching TRBD1. With 0 bases clipped from V and 7 bases from J, the junction kept 5 bases outside the gene matches. Germline CDR1 is SGHDT and CDR2 is YYEEEE. CDR3 length: 16 amino acids. The CDR3 region is CASSLDSGTGNSPLHF. The CDR3 region has the DNA TGTGCCAGCAGCTTGGATTCCGGGACAGGGAATTCACCCCTCCACTTT.

This clonotype showed up just a few times. Here the CDR3 reads CASSITRNTEAFF. The CDR3 DNA follows: TGTGCCAGCAGCATCACCAGGAACACTGAAGCTTTCTTT. This rearrangement joins TRBV7-9 to TRBJ1-1; D is ambiguous. The CDR3 totals 13 residues. V was clipped by 5 bases and J by 1 base, with 8 bases between them. From germline, CDR1 is SEHNR and CDR2 FQNEAQ (reference sequence).

V is TRBV27 and J is TRBJ1-2, with 11 bases that match TRBD1. There are 17 residues in the CDR3. Unmatched junction bases numbered 8, after V lost 2 bases and J lost 3 bases. Germline V gene sequence: CDR1 MNHEY, CDR2 SMNVEV (reference sequence). CDR3 region: CASSLRDRGDRYYGYTF. CDR3 sequence (DNA): TGTGCCAGCAGTTTACGGGACAGGGGGGACCGGTACTATGGCTACACCTTC.

The V call is TRBV4-2, the J call TRBJ1-2; no firm D call. The germline V gene encodes CDR1 LGHNA and CDR2 YNFKEQ. CDR3 length equals 14 residues. V dropped 0 bases and J dropped 8 bases, with 13 bases sitting between them. CDR3 sequence (DNA): TGTGCCAGCAGCCAAGAGTGGGAGGGAAGGGGCTACACCTTC. It yields the protein CASSQEWEGRGYTF.

This clonotype has a handful of counts. The rearrangement joins TRBV19 to TRBJ1-5; 8 bases match TRBD1. CDR3 size: 13 residues. Germline V gene lookup returns CDR1 LNHDA and CDR2 SQIVND (reference sequence). V lost 4 bases to trimming and J lost 6 bases; unmatched junction nucleotides: 2. This chain's CDR3 is CASSTDRVQPQHF. CDR3 sequence (DNA): TGTGCCAGTAGTACGGACAGGGTTCAGCCCCAGCATTTT. The variable domain in full, with the rest retrieved from reference TRBV19 and TRBJ1-5, is DGGITQSPKYLFRKEGQNVTLSCEQNLNHDAMYWYRQDPGQGLRLIYYSQIVNDFQKGDIAEGYSVSREKKESFPLTVTSAQKNPTAFYLCASSTDRVQPQHFGDGTRLSIL.

This chain uses TRBV6-1 with TRBJ2-7; unclear D gene. The germline CDR1 and CDR2 sequences are MNHNS and SASEGT. V was shortened by 5 bases and J by 3 bases, with 14 bases between the two germline ends. The CDR3 loop spans 14 amino acids. CDR3 DNA sequence: TGTGCCAGCAGTAGCAACCGTCCAAACTACGAGCAGTACTTC. As protein: CASSSNRPNYEQYF.

V usage is TRBV10-3 and J usage is TRBJ2-1; D gene uncertain. Germline-derived CDR1 and CDR2 are ENHRY and SYGVKD. The germline V and J ends were trimmed by 1 base and 8 bases, with 6 bases remaining between them. There are 12 residues in the CDR3. In nucleotides, the CDR3 is TGTGCCATCAGTGAGTTCTTCGATGAGCAGTTCTTC. Amino acid sequence: CAISEFFDEQFF.

V usage is TRBV7-6 and J usage is TRBJ2-5; maybe TRBD1 (6 bases). Germline V gene data show CDR1 as SGHVS and CDR2 as FNYEAQ. This CDR3 region has 15 residues. The V gene lost 3 bases and the J gene lost 1 base, with 12 bases spanning the gap. CDR3 residues: CASSFGDIAQETQYF. CDR3 nucleotides: TGTGCCAGCAGCTTCGGGGACATCGCCCAAGAGACCCAGTACTTC.

This clonotype showed up just a few times. This sequence joins TRBV2 and TRBJ2-7, with unresolved D. V lost 11 bases, J lost 3 bases, and 17 bases lay in between. The CDR3 has 13 residues. Germline loops: CDR1 SNHLY, CDR2 FYNNEI. CDR3 residues: CAGNPPTGYEQYF. The CDR3 nucleotides are TGTGCCGGCAACCCCCCGACGGGCTACGAGCAGTACTTC.

V and J are TRBV19 and TRBJ1-1; a weak D match, TRBD1 (5 bases). The CDR3 loop spans 13 amino acids. Germline CDR1 and CDR2: LNHDA and SQIVND (reference sequence). V was trimmed by 3 bases and J by 11 bases, leaving 16 bases between them. The CDR3 DNA follows: TGTGCCAGTAGTATCCTAGGGGAGACAGAGGCTTTCTTT. This sequence encodes CASSILGETEAFF. Supplemented by reference TRBV19 and TRBJ1-1, the full variable domain reads DGGITQSPKYLFRKEGQNVTLSCEQNLNHDAMYWYRQDPGQGLRLIYYSQIVNDFQKGDIAEGYSVSREKKESFPLTVTSAQKNPTAFYLCASSILGETEAFFGQGTRLTVV.

The sample holds a few counts of this clonotype. As the CDR3 is not closed by the conserved phenylalanine or tryptophan, this likely results from a read error. No DNA is shown, since the ends of the CDR3 on it are uncertain; the CDR3 is the one TCRdb lists. The chain couples TRBV24-1 to TRBJ1-2. Per the germline V gene, CDR1 is KGHDR and CDR2 is SFDVKD. The CDR3 length equals 12 residues, ends included. CDR3 region: CATSLAESLAVG.

This clonotype was counted between two and nine times. The chain recombines TRBV20-1 with TRBJ2-7, with D tentatively TRBD2 (6 bases). Germline V lookup: CDR1 DFQATT, CDR2 SNEGSKA (reference sequence). V lost 6 bases and J lost 3, with 15 bases in between. The CDR3 consists of 13 residues. Written as DNA, the CDR3 is TGCAGTGCCGTAGGAGGGACTGGCTACGAGCAGTACTTC. Protein product: CSAVGGTGYEQYF.